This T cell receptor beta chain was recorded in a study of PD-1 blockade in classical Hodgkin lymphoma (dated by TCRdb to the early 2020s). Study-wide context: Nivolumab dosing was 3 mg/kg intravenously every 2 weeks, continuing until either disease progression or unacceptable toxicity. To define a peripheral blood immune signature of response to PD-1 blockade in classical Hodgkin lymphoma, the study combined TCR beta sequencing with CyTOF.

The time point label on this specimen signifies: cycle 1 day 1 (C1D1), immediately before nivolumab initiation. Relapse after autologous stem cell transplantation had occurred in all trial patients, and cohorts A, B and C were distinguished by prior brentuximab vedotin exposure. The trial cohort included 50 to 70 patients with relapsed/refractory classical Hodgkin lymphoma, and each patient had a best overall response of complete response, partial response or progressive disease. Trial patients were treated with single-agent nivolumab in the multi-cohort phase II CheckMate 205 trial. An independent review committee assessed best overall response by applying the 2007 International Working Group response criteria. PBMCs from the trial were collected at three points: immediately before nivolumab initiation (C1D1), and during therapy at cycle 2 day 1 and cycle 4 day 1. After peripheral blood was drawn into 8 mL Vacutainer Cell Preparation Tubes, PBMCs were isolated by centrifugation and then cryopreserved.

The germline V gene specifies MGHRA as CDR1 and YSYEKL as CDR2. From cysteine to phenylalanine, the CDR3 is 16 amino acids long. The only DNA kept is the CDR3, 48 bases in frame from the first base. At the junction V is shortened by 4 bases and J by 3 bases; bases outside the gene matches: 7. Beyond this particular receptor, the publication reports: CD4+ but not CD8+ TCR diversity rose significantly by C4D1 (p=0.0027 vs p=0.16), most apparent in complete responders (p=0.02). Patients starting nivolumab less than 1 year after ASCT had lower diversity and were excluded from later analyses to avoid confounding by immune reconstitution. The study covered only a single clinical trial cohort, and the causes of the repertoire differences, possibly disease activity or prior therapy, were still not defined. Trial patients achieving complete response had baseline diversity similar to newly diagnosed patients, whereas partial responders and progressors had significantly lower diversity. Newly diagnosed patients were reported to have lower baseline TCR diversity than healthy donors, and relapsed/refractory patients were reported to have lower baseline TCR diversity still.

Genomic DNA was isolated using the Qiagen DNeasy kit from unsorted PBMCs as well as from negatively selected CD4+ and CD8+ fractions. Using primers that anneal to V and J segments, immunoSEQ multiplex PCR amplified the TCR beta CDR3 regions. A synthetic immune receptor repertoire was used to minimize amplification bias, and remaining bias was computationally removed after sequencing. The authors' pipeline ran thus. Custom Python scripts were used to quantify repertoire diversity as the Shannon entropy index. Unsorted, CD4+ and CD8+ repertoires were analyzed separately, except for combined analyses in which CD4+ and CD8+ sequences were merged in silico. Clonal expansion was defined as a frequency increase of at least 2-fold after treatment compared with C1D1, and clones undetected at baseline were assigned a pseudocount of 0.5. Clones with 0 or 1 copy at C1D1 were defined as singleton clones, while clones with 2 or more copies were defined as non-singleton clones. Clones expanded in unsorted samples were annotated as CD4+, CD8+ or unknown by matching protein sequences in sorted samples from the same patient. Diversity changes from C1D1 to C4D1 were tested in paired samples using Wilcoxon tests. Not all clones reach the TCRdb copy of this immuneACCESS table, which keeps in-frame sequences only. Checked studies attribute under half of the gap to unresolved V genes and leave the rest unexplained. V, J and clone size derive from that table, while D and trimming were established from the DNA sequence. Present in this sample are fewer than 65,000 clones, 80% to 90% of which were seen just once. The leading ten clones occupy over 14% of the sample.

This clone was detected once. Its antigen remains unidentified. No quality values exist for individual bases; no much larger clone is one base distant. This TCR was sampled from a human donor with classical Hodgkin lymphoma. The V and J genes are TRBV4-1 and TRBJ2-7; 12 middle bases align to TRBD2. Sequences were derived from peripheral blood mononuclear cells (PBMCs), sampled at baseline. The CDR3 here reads CASSRGLAGTLYEQYF. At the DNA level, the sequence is TGCGCCAGCAGCCGCGGACTAGCGGGGACCCTCTACGAGCAGTACTTC.